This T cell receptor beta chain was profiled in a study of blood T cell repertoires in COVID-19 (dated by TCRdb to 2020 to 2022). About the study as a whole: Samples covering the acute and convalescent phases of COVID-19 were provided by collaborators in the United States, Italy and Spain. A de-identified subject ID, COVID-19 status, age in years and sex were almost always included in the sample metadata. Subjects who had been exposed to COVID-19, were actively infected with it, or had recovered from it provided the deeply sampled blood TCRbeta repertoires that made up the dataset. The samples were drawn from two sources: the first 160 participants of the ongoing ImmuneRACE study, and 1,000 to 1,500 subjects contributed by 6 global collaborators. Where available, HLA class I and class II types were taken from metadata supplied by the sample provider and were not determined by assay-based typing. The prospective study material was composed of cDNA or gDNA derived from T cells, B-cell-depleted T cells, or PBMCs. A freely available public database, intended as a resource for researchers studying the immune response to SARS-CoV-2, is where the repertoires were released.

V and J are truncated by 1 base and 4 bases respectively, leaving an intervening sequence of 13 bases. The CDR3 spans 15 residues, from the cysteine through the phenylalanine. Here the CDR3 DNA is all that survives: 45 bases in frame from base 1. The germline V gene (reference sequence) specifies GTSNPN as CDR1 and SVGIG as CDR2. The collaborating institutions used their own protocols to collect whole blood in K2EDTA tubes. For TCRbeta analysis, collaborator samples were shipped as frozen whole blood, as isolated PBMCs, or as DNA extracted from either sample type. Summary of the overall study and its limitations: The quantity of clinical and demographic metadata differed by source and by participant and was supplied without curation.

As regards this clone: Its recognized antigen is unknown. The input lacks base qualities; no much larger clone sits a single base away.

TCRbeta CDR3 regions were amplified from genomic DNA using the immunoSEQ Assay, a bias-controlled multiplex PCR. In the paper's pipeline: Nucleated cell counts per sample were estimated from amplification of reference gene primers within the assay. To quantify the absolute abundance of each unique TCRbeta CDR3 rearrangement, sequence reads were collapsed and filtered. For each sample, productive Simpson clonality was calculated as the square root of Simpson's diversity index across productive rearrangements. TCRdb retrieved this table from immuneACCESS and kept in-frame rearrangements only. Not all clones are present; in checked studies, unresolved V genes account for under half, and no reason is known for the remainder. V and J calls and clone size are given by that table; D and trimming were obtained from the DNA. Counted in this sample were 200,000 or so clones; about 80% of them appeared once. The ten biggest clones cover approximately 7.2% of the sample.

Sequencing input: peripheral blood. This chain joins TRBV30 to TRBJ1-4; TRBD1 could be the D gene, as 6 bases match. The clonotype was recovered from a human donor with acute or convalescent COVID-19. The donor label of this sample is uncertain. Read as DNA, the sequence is TGTGCCTGGAGTGAAGGGACCAGGGGTAATGAAAAACTGTTTTTT. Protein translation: CAWSEGTRGNEKLFF.